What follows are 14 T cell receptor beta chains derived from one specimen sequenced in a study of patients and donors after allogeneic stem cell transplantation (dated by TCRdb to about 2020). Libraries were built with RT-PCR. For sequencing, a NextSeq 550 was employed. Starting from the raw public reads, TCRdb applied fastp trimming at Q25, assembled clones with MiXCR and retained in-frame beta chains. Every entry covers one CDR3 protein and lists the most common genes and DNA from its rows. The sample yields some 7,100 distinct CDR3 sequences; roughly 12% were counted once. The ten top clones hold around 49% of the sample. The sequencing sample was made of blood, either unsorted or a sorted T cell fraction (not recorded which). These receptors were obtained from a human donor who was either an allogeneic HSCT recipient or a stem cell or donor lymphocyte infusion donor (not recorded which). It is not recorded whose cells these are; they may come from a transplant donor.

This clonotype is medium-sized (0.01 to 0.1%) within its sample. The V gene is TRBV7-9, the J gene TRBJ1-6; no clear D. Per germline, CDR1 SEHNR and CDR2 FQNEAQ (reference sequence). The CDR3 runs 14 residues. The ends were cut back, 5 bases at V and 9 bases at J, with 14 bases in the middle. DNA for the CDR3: TGTGCCAGCAGCCGGACTGGTCGGACTTCACCCCTCCACTTT. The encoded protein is CASSRTGRTSPLHF.

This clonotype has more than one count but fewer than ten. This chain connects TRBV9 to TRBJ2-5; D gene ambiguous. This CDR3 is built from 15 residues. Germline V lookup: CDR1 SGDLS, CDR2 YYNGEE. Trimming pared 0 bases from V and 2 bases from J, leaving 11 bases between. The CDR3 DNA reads TGTGCCAGCAGCGTAGAGGCCAGTCAACAAGAGACCCAGTACTTC. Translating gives CASSVEASQQETQYF.

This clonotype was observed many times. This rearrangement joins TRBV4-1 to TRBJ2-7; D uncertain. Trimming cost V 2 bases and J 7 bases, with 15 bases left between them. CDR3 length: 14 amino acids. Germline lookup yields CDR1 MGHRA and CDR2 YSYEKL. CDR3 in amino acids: CASSQFQSVGEQYV. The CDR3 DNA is TGCGCCAGCAGCCAATTCCAGTCCGTTGGAGAGCAGTACGTC.

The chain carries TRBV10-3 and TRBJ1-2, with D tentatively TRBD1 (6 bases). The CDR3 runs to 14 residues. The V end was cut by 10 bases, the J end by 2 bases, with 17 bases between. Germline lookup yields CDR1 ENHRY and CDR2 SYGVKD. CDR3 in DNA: TGTGCCACCAAGGGGGACCAGAACAACTATGGCTACACCTTC. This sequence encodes CATKGDQNNYGYTF.

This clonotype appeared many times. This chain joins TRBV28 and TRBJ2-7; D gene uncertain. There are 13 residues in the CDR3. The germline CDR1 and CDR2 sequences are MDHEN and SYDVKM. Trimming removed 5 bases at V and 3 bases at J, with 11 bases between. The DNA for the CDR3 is TGTGCCAGCAGTGGAGACATCAGCTACGAGCAGTACGTC. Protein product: CASSGDISYEQYV.

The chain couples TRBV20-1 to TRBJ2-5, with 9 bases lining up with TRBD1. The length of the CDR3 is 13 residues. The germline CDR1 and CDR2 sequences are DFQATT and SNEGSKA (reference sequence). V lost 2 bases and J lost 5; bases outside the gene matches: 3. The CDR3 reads CSARQTGGETQYF. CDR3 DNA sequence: TGCAGTGCTAGACAGACAGGGGGGGAGACCCAGTACTTC.

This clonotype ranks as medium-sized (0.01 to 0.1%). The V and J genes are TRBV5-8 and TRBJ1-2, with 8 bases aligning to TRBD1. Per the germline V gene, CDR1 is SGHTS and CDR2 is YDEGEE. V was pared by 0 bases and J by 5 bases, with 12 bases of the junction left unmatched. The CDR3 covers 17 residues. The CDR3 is CASSLVATGALNYGYTF. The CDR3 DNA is TGTGCCAGCAGCTTGGTCGCGACAGGGGCCCTCAATTATGGCTACACCTTC.

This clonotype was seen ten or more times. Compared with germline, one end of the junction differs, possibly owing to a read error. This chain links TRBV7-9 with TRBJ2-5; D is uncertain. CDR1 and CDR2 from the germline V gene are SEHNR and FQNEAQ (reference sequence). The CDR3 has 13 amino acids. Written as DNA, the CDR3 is TGTGCCAGCACCTTAGTCCCACAAGAGACCCAGTACTTC. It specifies CASTLVPQETQYF.

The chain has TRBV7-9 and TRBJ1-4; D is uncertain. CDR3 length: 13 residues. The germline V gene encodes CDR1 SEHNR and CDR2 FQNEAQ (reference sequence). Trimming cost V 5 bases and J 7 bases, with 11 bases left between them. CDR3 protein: CASSPFYSEKLFF. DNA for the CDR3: TGTGCCAGCAGCCCCTTCTATTCTGAAAAACTGTTTTTT. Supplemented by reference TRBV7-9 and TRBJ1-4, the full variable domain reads DTGVSQNPRHKITKRGQNVTFRCDPISEHNRLYWYRQTLGQGPEFLTYFQNEAQLEKSRLLSDRFSAERPKGSFSTLEIQRTEQGDSAMYLCASSPFYSEKLFFGSGTQLSVL.

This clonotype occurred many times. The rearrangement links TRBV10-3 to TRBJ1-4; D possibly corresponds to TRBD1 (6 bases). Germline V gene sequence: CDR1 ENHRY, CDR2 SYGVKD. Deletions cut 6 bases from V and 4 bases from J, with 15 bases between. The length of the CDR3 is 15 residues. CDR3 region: CAISETDRRNEKLFF. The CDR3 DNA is TGTGCCATCAGCGAAACAGACAGGCGTAATGAAAAACTGTTTTTT.

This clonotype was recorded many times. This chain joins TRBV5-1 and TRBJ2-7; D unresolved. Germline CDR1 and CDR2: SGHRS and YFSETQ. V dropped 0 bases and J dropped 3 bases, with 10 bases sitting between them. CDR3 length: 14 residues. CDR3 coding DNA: TGCGCCAGCAGCTTGGGTACAGAGTTCTACGAGCAGTACTTC. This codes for CASSLGTEFYEQYF.

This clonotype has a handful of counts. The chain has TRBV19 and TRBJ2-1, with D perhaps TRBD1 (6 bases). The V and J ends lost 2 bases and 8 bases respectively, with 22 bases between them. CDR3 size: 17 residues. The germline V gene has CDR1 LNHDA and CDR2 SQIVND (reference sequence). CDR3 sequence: CASSIYLRQGIRDEQFF. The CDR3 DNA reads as TGTGCCAGTAGTATATACCTCCGGCAGGGGATAAGGGATGAGCAGTTCTTC.

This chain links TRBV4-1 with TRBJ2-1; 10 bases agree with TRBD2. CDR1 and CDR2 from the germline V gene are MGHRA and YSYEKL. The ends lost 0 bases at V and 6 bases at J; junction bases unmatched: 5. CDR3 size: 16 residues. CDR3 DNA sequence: TGCGCCAGCAGCCAAGAACAACTAGCGGGATTCAATGAGCAGTTCTTC. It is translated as CASSQEQLAGFNEQFF.

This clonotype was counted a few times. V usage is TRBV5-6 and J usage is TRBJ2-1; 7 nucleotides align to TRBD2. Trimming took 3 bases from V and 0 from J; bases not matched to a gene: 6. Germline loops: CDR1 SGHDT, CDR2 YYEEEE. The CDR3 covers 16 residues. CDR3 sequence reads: CASSYLRGSSYNEQFF. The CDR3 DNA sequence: TGTGCCAGCAGCTATCTGCGGGGGAGCTCCTACAATGAGCAGTTCTTC.